Listed below are T cell receptor beta chains from one sample, sequenced in a study of CD8+ T cells in alopecia areata. The method was immunoSEQ multiplex PCR; TCRdb's version includes in-frame clones alone and lacks a portion of them. Counted here are approximately 170,000 clones, roughly three fifths occurring once; the ten biggest clones make up approximately 0.7%. This specimen consisted of CD4+ T cells sorted from blood, obtained at week 4, from a patient treated with tofacitinib. The receptors here all came from a human donor with alopecia areata. CDR3s include the opening cysteine and the closing phenylalanine or tryptophan. D genes are given only for firm matches. Expanded clones get a size class; other rows say once, few or many, or leave the size out.

d_call: TRBD2; clone_size: NA; v_call: TRBV6-5; j_call: TRBJ2-1; cdr3_nt: TGTGCCAGCAAGCCGGGACTAGCTTCCAATGAGCAGTTCTTC; cdr3_aa: CASKPGLASNEQFF
d_call: NA; clone_size: NA; v_call: TRBV5-1; j_call: TRBJ2-6; cdr3_nt: TGCGCCAGCAGCGGGGGCGGCACTGGGGCCAACGTCCTGACTTTC; cdr3_aa: CASSGGGTGANVLTF
d_call: NA; clone_size: NA; v_call: TRBV25-1; j_call: TRBJ2-1; cdr3_nt: TGTGCCAGCAGTGGGCATCGGGACTACAATGAGCAGTTCTTC; cdr3_aa: CASSGHRDYNEQFF
d_call: NA; clone_size: few; v_call: TRBV4-2; j_call: TRBJ2-5; cdr3_nt: TGTGCCAGCAGCCAACCTGGCCAAGGGGAGACCCAGTACTTC; cdr3_aa: CASSQPGQGETQYF
d_call: NA; clone_size: NA; v_call: TRBV4-2; j_call: TRBJ1-2; cdr3_nt: TGTGCCAGCAGCCAGGGGGGGAATAGCCATGGCTACACCTTC; cdr3_aa: CASSQGGNSHGYTF
d_call: NA; clone_size: NA; v_call: TRBV5-1; j_call: TRBJ1-4; cdr3_nt: TGCGCCAGCAGCTCCGGGATCCTCGGGTCGAATGAAAAACTGTTTTTT; cdr3_aa: CASSSGILGSNEKLFF
d_call: TRBD1; clone_size: NA; v_call: TRBV2; j_call: TRBJ1-5; cdr3_nt: TGTGCCAGCAGAGGGTATGCGGACAGGGGTTGTTATTTT; cdr3_aa: CASRGYADRGCYF
d_call: TRBD2; clone_size: NA; v_call: TRBV30; j_call: TRBJ2-1; cdr3_nt: TGTGCCTGGAGGGCGACTAGCGGGAAGCTAGGGAATGAGCAGTTCTTC; cdr3_aa: CAWRATSGKLGNEQFF
d_call: TRBD1; clone_size: NA; v_call: TRBV2; j_call: TRBJ1-2; cdr3_nt: TGTGCCAGCAGATCCGGGGACAGGGTTCGCTATGGCTACACCTTC; cdr3_aa: CASRSGDRVRYGYTF
d_call: NA; clone_size: NA; v_call: TRBV9; j_call: TRBJ1-2; cdr3_nt: TGTGCCAGCAGCGTAGCGGGAGGGAGTCTGAATGGCTACACCTTC; cdr3_aa: CASSVAGGSLNGYTF
d_call: TRBD1; clone_size: NA; v_call: TRBV30; j_call: TRBJ1-2; cdr3_nt: TGTGCCTGGAGTGTCTTCGCAGGGGGCGCCGATGGCTACACCTTC; cdr3_aa: CAWSVFAGGADGYTF
d_call: NA; clone_size: NA; v_call: TRBV4-1; j_call: TRBJ2-3; cdr3_nt: TGCGCCAGCAGCCGGGAAGGAGGGGGCGCGGCAGATACGCAGTATTTT; cdr3_aa: CASSREGGGAADTQYF
d_call: NA; clone_size: NA; v_call: TRBV30; j_call: TRBJ2-7; cdr3_nt: TGTGCCTGGAATGGCAGGGCCGAGCAGTACTTC; cdr3_aa: CAWNGRAEQYF
d_call: NA; clone_size: once; v_call: TRBV29-1; j_call: TRBJ2-3; cdr3_nt: TGCAGCGTTGAATCCCTAGCAGCAGATACGCAGTATTTT; cdr3_aa: CSVESLAADTQYF
d_call: TRBD1; clone_size: NA; v_call: TRBV23-1; j_call: TRBJ2-1; cdr3_nt: TGCGCCAGCAGTCACCCGATCCGACAGGGGACCTCCTACAATGAGCAGTTCTTC; cdr3_aa: CASSHPIRQGTSYNEQFF
d_call: TRBD1; clone_size: few; v_call: TRBV11-1; j_call: TRBJ2-2; cdr3_nt: TGTGCCAGCAGGCCCCGGGACAGGGGGGACACCGGGGAGCTGTTTTTT; cdr3_aa: CASRPRDRGDTGELFF
d_call: NA; clone_size: NA; v_call: TRBV5-4; j_call: TRBJ1-4; cdr3_nt: TGTGCCAGCAGCTTGGGGGCCAGTGCGGGGAATGAAAAACTGTTTTTT; cdr3_aa: CASSLGASAGNEKLFF
d_call: TRBD1; clone_size: NA; v_call: TRBV5-1; j_call: TRBJ2-2; cdr3_nt: TGCGCCAGCAGCCGAATTACGACAGGGATGGGCACCGGGGAGCTGTTTTTT; cdr3_aa: CASSRITTGMGTGELFF
d_call: TRBD1; clone_size: NA; v_call: TRBV5-1; j_call: TRBJ2-4; cdr3_nt: TGCGCCAGCAGCCCTCACACAGGGGATAAAAACATTCAGTACTTC; cdr3_aa: CASSPHTGDKNIQYF
d_call: NA; clone_size: NA; v_call: TRBV7-3; j_call: TRBJ2-3; cdr3_nt: TGTGCCAGCAGCACCTCGGTCCACGATACGCAGTATTTT; cdr3_aa: CASSTSVHDTQYF
d_call: NA; clone_size: NA; v_call: TRBV28; j_call: TRBJ2-1; cdr3_nt: TGTGCCAGCAGTCTCCTTACCGATGAGCAGTTCTTC; cdr3_aa: CASSLLTDEQFF
d_call: TRBD1; clone_size: NA; v_call: TRBV4-1; j_call: TRBJ1-5; cdr3_nt: TGCGCCAGCAGCCCGTGGACAGGGAGCAATCAGCCCCAGCATTTT; cdr3_aa: CASSPWTGSNQPQHF
d_call: NA; clone_size: NA; v_call: TRBV29-1; j_call: TRBJ2-3; cdr3_nt: TGCAGCGTTGGGGGCACAGATACGCAGTATTTT; cdr3_aa: CSVGGTDTQYF
d_call: TRBD2; clone_size: NA; v_call: TRBV5-1; j_call: TRBJ2-1; cdr3_nt: TGCGCCAGCAGCTTGGCCACGGGAGGGCCGGGCAATGAGCAGTTCTTC; cdr3_aa: CASSLATGGPGNEQFF
d_call: NA; clone_size: NA; v_call: TRBV7-9; j_call: TRBJ1-2; cdr3_nt: TGTGCCAGCAGCTTAGATGGTGGGAACTATGGCTACACCTTC; cdr3_aa: CASSLDGGNYGYTF
d_call: TRBD2; clone_size: NA; v_call: TRBV9; j_call: TRBJ2-1; cdr3_nt: TGTGCCAGCAGCCCACGGACTAGCGGCGACAATGAGCAGTTCTTC; cdr3_aa: CASSPRTSGDNEQFF
d_call: TRBD1; clone_size: NA; v_call: TRBV19; j_call: TRBJ1-2; cdr3_nt: TGTGCCAGTAGTATCCGCCACAACCGGGACAGGGTGGACTATGGCTACACCTTC; cdr3_aa: CASSIRHNRDRVDYGYTF
d_call: NA; clone_size: few; v_call: TRBV30; j_call: TRBJ2-7; cdr3_nt: TGTGCCTGGAGTGTTACGGGGGATTCCGGCGGGTACTTC; cdr3_aa: CAWSVTGDSGGYF
d_call: TRBD1; clone_size: NA; v_call: TRBV30; j_call: TRBJ1-2; cdr3_nt: TGTGCCTGGAGTGTACTCGGGACAGAGAGACATGGCTACACCTTC; cdr3_aa: CAWSVLGTERHGYTF
d_call: NA; clone_size: few; v_call: TRBV5-1; j_call: TRBJ2-1; cdr3_nt: TGCGCCAGCAGCTTGAACACGGGCTACAATGAGCAGTTCTTC; cdr3_aa: CASSLNTGYNEQFF
d_call: NA; clone_size: few; v_call: TRBV7-9; j_call: TRBJ2-3; cdr3_nt: TGTGCCAGCAGCGTAGCCGGGGCCCACACAGATACGCAGTATTTT; cdr3_aa: CASSVAGAHTDTQYF
d_call: NA; clone_size: NA; v_call: TRBV6-5; j_call: TRBJ1-5; cdr3_nt: TGTGCCAGCCAACAGGGAACGAATCAGCCCCAGCATTTT; cdr3_aa: CASQQGTNQPQHF
d_call: NA; clone_size: NA; v_call: TRBV2; j_call: TRBJ2-1; cdr3_nt: TGTGCCAGCCCGGCGGGAAATGAGCAGTTCTTC; cdr3_aa: CASPAGNEQFF
d_call: NA; clone_size: NA; v_call: TRBV5-1; j_call: TRBJ1-5; cdr3_nt: TGCGCCAGCAGCCCGGTGGGGGGCAATCAGCCCCAGCATTTT; cdr3_aa: CASSPVGGNQPQHF
d_call: NA; clone_size: NA; v_call: TRBV18; j_call: TRBJ1-5; cdr3_nt: TGTGCCAGCTCGTCCGACTATAGCAATCAGCCCCAGCATTTT; cdr3_aa: CASSSDYSNQPQHF
d_call: TRBD1; clone_size: few; v_call: TRBV23-1; j_call: TRBJ2-1; cdr3_nt: TGCGCCAGCAGTATGGACAGGGGGAGGTACAATGAGCAGTTCTTC; cdr3_aa: CASSMDRGRYNEQFF
d_call: NA; clone_size: NA; v_call: TRBV5-4; j_call: TRBJ1-2; cdr3_nt: TGTGCCAGCAGCTTGGATGGCAGTAATAGGAACTATGGCTACACCTTC; cdr3_aa: CASSLDGSNRNYGYTF
d_call: TRBD2; clone_size: NA; v_call: TRBV5-1; j_call: TRBJ2-2; cdr3_nt: TGCGCCAGCAGGTCCGGGACTAGCGGGAGTACCGGGGAGCTGTTTTTT; cdr3_aa: CASRSGTSGSTGELFF
d_call: NA; clone_size: NA; v_call: TRBV6-6; j_call: TRBJ1-4; cdr3_nt: TGTGCCAGCATTGCCGGGTTTGAACGGGAAAAACTGTTTTTT; cdr3_aa: CASIAGFEREKLFF
d_call: NA; clone_size: few; v_call: TRBV7-9; j_call: TRBJ2-1; cdr3_nt: TGTGCCAGCAGCTTAAGAGGGGATGAGCAGTTCTTC; cdr3_aa: CASSLRGDEQFF
d_call: NA; clone_size: NA; v_call: TRBV5-1; j_call: TRBJ2-2; cdr3_nt: TGCGCCAGCAGCTGGGACGTATCCGGGGAGCTGTTTTTT; cdr3_aa: CASSWDVSGELFF
d_call: TRBD2; clone_size: NA; v_call: TRBV6-5; j_call: TRBJ2-1; cdr3_nt: TGTGCCAGCAGTTACTCGCTTTTAGCGGGAGGCAATGAGCAGTTCTTC; cdr3_aa: CASSYSLLAGGNEQFF
d_call: TRBD1; clone_size: NA; v_call: TRBV7-9; j_call: TRBJ2-4; cdr3_nt: TGTGCCAGCAGCTTTTACAGGGGGCACGACATTCAGTACTTC; cdr3_aa: CASSFYRGHDIQYF
d_call: NA; clone_size: few; v_call: TRBV5-1; j_call: TRBJ1-1; cdr3_nt: TGCGCCAGCACATTGGCAGGCCAGAACACTGAAGCTTTCTTT; cdr3_aa: CASTLAGQNTEAFF
d_call: TRBD2; clone_size: once; v_call: TRBV30; j_call: TRBJ2-1; cdr3_nt: TGTGCCTGGAGTGTATCCAGCGGGAGCTACAATGAGCAGTTCTTC; cdr3_aa: CAWSVSSGSYNEQFF
d_call: NA; clone_size: NA; v_call: TRBV27; j_call: TRBJ2-7; cdr3_nt: TGTGCCAGCAGTTTACGGGACGGCCCCTACGAGCAGTACTTC; cdr3_aa: CASSLRDGPYEQYF
d_call: NA; clone_size: few; v_call: TRBV6-6; j_call: TRBJ1-5; cdr3_nt: TGTGCCAGCAGTTACTCTCCAGGGACGGGGCAGCCCCAGCATTTT; cdr3_aa: CASSYSPGTGQPQHF
d_call: TRBD2; clone_size: NA; v_call: TRBV15; j_call: TRBJ2-5; cdr3_nt: TGTGCCACCAGCTCCCCGACTAGCGAGCAAGAGACCCAGTACTTC; cdr3_aa: CATSSPTSEQETQYF
d_call: NA; clone_size: NA; v_call: TRBV28; j_call: TRBJ1-2; cdr3_nt: TGTGCCAGCAGTCTCCCCCACAATGGCTACACCTTC; cdr3_aa: CASSLPHNGYTF
d_call: NA; clone_size: NA; v_call: TRBV6-1; j_call: TRBJ1-5; cdr3_nt: TGTGCCAGCAGGAAATCGGGGGCGACTCAGCCCCAGCATTTT; cdr3_aa: CASRKSGATQPQHF